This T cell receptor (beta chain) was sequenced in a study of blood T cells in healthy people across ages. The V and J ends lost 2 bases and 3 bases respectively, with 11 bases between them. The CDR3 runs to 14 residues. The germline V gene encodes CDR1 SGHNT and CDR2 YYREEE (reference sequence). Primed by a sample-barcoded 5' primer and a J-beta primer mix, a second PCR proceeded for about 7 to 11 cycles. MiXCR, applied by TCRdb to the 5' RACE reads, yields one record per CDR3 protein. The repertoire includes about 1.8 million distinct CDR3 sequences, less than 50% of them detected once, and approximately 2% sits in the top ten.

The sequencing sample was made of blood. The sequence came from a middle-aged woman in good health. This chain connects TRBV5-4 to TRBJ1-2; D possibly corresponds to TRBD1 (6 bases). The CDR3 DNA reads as TGTGCCAGCAGCTTTTCAGGGGACGACTATGGCTACACCTTC. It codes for CASSFSGDDYGYTF.